This T cell receptor beta chain was sequenced during a study of blood T cell repertoires in COVID-19. Study overall: The study drew acute and convalescent COVID-19 samples from the United States, Italy and Spain. Sample material is recorded as cDNA or gDNA derived from T cells, B-cell-depleted T cells, or PBMCs.

This clone has just one count. As processed by the authors: The authors estimated nucleated cell counts from reference gene primer amplification. Clones were read by immunoSEQ multiplex PCR, and TCRdb kept only the in-frame ones, dropping some. V and J calls and clone size are copied from that table; D and trimming were computed from the DNA. The sample holds under 45,000 clones, around nine tenths seen once. Sequences were obtained from peripheral blood. This clonotype was obtained from a middle-aged woman with acute or convalescent COVID-19.

CDR3 amino acids: CASSRERGQPNEKLFF. DNA of the CDR3: TGTGCCAGCAGCCGCGAGAGGGGACAGCCTAATGAAAAACTGTTTTTT. This chain uses TRBV5-4 with TRBJ1-4; TRBD1 matches at 7 bases. V shed 4 bases and J 3 bases; nucleotides not matched to a gene: 9. The CDR3 has 16 amino acids. The germline V gene has CDR1 SGHNT and CDR2 YYREEE (reference sequence).